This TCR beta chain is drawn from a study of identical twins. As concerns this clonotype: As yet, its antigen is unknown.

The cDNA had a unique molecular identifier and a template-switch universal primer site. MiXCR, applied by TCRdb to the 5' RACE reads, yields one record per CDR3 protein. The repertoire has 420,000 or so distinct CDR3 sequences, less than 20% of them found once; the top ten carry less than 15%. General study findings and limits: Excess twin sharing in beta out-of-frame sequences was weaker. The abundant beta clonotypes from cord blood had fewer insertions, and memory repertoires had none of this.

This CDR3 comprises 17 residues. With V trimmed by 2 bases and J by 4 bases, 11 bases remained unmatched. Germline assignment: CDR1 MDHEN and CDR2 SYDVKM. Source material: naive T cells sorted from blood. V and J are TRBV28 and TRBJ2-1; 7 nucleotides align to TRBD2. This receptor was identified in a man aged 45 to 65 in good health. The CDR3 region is CASSLAAGGLNYNEQFF. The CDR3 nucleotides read TGTGCCAGCAGTTTAGCAGCCGGGGGACTAAATTACAATGAGCAGTTCTTC.